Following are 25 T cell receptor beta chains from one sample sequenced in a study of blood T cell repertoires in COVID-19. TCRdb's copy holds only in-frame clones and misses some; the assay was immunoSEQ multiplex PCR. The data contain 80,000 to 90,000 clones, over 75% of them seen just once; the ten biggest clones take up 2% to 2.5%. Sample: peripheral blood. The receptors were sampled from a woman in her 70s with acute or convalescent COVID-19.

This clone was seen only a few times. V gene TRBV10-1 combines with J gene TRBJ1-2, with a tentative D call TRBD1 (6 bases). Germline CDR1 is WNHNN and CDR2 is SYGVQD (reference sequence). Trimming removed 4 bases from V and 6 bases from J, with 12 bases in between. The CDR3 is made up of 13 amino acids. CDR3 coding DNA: TGCGCCAGCAGTGCAGGGGCGACGCATGGCTACACCTTC. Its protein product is CASSAGATHGYTF.

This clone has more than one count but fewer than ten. The DNA for the CDR3 is TGCAGTGCTAGTGACGCTTCACAATCTAATTCACCCCTCCACTTT. Translation gives CSASDASQSNSPLHF. V and J are TRBV20-1 and TRBJ1-6; no clear D. V gave up 3 bases and J gave up 6 bases, with 15 bases separating them. The CDR3 has 15 residues. The germline V gene encodes CDR1 DFQATT and CDR2 SNEGSKA (reference sequence).

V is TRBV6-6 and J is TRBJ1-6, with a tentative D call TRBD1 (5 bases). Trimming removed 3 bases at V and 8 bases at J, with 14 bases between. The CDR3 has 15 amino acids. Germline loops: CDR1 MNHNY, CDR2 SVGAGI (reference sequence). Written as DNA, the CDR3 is TGTGCCAGCAGTTATGGGAACCGGGGGGATTCACCCCTCCACTTT. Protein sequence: CASSYGNRGDSPLHF.

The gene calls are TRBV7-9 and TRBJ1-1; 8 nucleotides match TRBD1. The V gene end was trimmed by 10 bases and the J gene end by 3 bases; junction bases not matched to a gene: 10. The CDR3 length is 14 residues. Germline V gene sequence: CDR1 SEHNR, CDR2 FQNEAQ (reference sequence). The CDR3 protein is CAKTNRGYYTEAFF. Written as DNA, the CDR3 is TGTGCCAAAACCAACAGGGGGTATTACACTGAAGCTTTCTTT.

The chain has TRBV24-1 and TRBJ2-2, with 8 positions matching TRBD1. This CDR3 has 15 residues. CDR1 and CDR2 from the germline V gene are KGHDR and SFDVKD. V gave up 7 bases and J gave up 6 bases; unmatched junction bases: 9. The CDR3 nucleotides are TGTGCCACCAGCGGGACAGGCTTTGACGCCGGGGAGCTGTTTTTT. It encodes CATSGTGFDAGELFF.

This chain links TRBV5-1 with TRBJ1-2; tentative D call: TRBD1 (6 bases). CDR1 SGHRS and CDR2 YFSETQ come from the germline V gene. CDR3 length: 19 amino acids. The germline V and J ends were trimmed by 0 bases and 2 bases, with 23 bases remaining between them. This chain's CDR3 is CASSLANLDRPDGNYGYTF. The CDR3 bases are TGCGCCAGCAGCTTGGCCAATTTAGACAGGCCCGACGGAAACTATGGCTACACCTTC.

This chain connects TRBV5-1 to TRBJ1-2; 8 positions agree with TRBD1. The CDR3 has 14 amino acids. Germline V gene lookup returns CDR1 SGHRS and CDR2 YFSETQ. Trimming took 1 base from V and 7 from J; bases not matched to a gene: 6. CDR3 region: CASSLPRTGFGYTF. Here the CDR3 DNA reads TGCGCCAGCAGCTTGCCCCGGACAGGGTTTGGCTACACCTTC. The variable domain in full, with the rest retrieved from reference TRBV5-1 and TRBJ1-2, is KAGVTQTPRYLIKTRGQQVTLSCSPISGHRSVSWYQQTPGQGLQFLFEYFSETQRNKGNFPGRFSGRQFSNSRSEMNVSTLELGDSALYLCASSLPRTGFGYTFGSGTRLTVV.

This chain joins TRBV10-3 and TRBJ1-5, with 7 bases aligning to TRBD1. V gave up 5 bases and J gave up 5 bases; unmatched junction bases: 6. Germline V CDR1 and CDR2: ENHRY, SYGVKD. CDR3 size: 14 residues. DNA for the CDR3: TGTGCCATCAGTCCCGGGGACAGCCATCAGCCCCAGCATTTT. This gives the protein CAISPGDSHQPQHF.

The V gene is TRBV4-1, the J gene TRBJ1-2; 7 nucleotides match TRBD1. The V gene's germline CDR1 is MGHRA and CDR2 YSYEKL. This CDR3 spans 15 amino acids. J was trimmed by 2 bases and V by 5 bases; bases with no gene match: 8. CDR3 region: CASSFRPTGNYGYTF. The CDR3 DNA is TGCGCCAGCAGCTTTCGTCCGACAGGGAACTATGGCTACACCTTC.

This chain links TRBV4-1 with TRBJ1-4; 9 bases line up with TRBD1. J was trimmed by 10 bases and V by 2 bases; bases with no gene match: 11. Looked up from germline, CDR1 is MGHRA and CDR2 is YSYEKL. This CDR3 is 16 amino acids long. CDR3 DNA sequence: TGCGCCAGCAGCCAACCTCCACAGGGGGCGCGAGGAAAACTGTTTTTT. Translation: CASSQPPQGARGKLFF.

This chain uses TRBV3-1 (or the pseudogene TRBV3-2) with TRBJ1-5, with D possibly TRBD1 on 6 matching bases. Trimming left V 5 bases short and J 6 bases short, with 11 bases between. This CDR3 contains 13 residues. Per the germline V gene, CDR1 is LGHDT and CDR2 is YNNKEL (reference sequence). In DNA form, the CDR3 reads TGTGCCAGCAGCACACAGGGATCTCAGCCCCAGCATTTT. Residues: CASSTQGSQPQHF.

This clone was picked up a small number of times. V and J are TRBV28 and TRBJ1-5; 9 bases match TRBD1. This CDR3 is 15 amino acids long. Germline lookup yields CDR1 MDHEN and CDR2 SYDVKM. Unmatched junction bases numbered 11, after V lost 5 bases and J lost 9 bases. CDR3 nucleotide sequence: TGTGCCAGCAGTGCTCCCACCGGGACAGGGTTGCCCCAGCATTTT. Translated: CASSAPTGTGLPQHF. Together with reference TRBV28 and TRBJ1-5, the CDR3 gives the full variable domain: DVKVTQSSRYLVKRTGEKVFLECVQDMDHENMFWYRQDPGLGLRLIYFSYDVKMKEKGDIPEGYSVSREKKERFSLILESASTNQTSMYLCASSAPTGTGLPQHFGDGTRLSIL.

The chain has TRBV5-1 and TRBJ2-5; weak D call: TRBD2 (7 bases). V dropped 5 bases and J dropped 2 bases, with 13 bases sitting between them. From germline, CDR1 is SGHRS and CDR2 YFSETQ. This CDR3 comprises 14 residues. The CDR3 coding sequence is TGCGCCAGCAGTACAGGGAGGGTTCAAGAGACCCAGTACTTC. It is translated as CASSTGRVQETQYF.

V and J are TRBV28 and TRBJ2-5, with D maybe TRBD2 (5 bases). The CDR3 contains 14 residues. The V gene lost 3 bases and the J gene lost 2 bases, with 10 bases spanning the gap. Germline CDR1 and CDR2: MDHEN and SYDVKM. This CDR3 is CASSFRRVQETQYF. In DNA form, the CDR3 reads TGTGCCAGCAGTTTTCGGCGGGTTCAAGAGACCCAGTACTTC.

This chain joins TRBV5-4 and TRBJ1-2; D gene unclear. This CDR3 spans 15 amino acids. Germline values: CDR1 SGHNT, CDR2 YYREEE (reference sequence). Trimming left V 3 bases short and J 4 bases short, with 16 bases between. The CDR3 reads CASSSGGAPPYGYTF. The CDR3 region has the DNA TGTGCCAGCAGCTCGGGAGGCGCACCACCCTATGGCTACACCTTC.

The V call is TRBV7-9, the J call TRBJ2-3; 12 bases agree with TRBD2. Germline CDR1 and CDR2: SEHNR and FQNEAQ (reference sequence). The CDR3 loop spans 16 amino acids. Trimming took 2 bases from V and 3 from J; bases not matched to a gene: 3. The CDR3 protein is CASSLPSGGATDTQYF. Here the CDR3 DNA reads TGTGCCAGCAGCTTACCTAGCGGGGGGGCTACAGATACGCAGTATTTT.

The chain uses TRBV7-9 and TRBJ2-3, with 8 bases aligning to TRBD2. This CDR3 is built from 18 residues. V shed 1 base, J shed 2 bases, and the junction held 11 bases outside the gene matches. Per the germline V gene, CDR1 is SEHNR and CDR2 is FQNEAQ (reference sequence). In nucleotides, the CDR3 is TGTGCCAGCAGCTTAGGGGCTGGGCGGGGGGCCTCCACAGATACGCAGTATTTT. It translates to CASSLGAGRGASTDTQYF.

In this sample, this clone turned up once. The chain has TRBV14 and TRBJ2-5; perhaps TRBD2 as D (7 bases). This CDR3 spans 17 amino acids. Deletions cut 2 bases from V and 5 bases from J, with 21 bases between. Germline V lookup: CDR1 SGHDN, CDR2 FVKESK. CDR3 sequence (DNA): TGTGCCAGCAGCCAAATTGATTGGAGGGGGGGCATTGAGACCCAGTACTTC. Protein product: CASSQIDWRGGIETQYF.

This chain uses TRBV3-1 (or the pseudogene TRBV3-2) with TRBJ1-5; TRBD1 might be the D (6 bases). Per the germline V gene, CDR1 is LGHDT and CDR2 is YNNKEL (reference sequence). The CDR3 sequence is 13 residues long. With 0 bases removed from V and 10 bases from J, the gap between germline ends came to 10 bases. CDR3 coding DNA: TGTGCCAGCAGCCAAGATTACAGGGATCCCCAGCATTTT. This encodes CASSQDYRDPQHF.

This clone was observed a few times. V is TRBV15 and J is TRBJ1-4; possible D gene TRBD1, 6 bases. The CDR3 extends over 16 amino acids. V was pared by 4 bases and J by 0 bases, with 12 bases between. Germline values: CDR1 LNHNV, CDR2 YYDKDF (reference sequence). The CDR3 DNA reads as TGTGCCACCAGCAAAGGCAGGGGTGCAACTAATGAAAAACTGTTTTTT. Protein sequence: CATSKGRGATNEKLFF.

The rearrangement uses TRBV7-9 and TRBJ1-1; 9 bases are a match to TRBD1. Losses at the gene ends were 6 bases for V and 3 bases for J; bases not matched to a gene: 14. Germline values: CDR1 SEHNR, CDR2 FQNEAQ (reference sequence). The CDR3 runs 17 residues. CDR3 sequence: CASSPGGTGREDTEAFF. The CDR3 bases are TGTGCCAGCAGTCCAGGGGGGACAGGGCGCGAGGACACTGAAGCTTTCTTT.

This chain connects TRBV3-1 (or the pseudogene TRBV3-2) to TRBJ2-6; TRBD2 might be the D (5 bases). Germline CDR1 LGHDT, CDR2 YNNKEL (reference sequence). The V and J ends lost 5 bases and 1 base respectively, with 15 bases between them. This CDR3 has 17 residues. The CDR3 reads CASSKYPPGSGANVLTF. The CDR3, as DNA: TGTGCCAGCAGCAAGTATCCCCCGGGGTCTGGGGCCAACGTCCTGACTTTC.

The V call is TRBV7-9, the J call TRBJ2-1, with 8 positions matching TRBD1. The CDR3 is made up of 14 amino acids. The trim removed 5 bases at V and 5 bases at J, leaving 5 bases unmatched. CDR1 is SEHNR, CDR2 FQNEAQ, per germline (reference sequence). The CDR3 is CASSVGQVHNEQFF. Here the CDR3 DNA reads TGTGCCAGCAGCGTGGGACAGGTCCACAATGAGCAGTTCTTC.

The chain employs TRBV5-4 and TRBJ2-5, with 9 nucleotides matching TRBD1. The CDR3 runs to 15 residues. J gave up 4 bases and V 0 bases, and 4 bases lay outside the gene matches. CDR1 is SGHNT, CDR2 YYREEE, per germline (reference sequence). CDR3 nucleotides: TGTGCCAGCAGCTTGGACAGGGGGCATCGAGAGACCCAGTACTTC. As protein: CASSLDRGHRETQYF. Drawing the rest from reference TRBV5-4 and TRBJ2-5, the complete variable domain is ETGVTQSPTHLIKTRGQQVTLRCSSQSGHNTVSWYQQALGQGPQFIFQYYREEENGRGNFPPRFSGLQFPNYSSELNVNALELDDSALYLCASSLDRGHRETQYFGPGTRLLVL.

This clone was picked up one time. As DNA, the CDR3 is TGCGCCAGCGTCGGACAGCCGAACACTGAAGCTTTCTTT. This encodes CASVGQPNTEAFF. The rearrangement links TRBV5-1 to TRBJ1-1; a possible D gene is TRBD1 (6 bases). Trimming took 7 bases from V and 1 from J, leaving 11 bases between them. The length of the CDR3 is 13 residues. CDR1 and CDR2 from the germline V gene are SGHRS and YFSETQ. The whole variable domain, filled in from reference TRBV5-1 and TRBJ1-1, reads KAGVTQTPRYLIKTRGQQVTLSCSPISGHRSVSWYQQTPGQGLQFLFEYFSETQRNKGNFPGRFSGRQFSNSRSEMNVSTLELGDSALYLCASVGQPNTEAFFGQGTRLTVV.